The clone carrying this T cell receptor beta chain showed up just a few times. The data originate from a study of T cells in Graves' hyperthyroidism and ophthalmopathy. This CDR3 is 14 amino acids long. CDR1 SGHVS and CDR2 FNYEAQ come from the germline V gene. V lost 5 bases and J lost 0, with 8 bases in between. What was amplified from RNA transcripts were TCR beta CDR3 regions. First-round RT-PCR targeting the TCR CDR3 was performed with the HTBI primer set. TCRdb recomputed calls from the multiplex PCR reads with MiXCR, one row per CDR3 protein. The profile shows about 420,000 distinct CDR3 sequences, approximately 14% of them singletons.

The receptor's source is a woman between 18 and 29 years old with Graves' hyperthyroidism. V and J are TRBV7-6 and TRBJ1-5; D call uncertain. Sequenced material: blood. The CDR3: CASSELNSNQPQHF. The CDR3 region has the DNA TGTGCCAGCAGCGAGTTGAATAGCAATCAGCCCCAGCATTTT.